Listed here are 22 T cell receptor beta chains from one sample, sequenced in a study of T-cell memory formation after mild COVID-19. TCRdb re-called the 5' RACE reads through MiXCR, storing one row per CDR3 protein. The sample includes around 370,000 distinct CDR3 sequences, around 20% of them seen just once. The sequenced sample consisted of PBMCs or a T cell subset sorted from them (not recorded which). All receptors come from an adult woman who had mild COVID-19 (a few samples of this study predate the infection). Cell type and time point are not known.

The table lists this clonotype with a few counts. The gene calls are TRBV7-3 and TRBJ2-3; D gene ambiguous. There are 13 residues in the CDR3. The germline V gene has CDR1 SGHTA and CDR2 FQGTGA. Deletions cut 4 bases from V and 0 bases from J, with 5 bases between. The CDR3 sequence: CASSWDSTDTQYF. CDR3 sequence (DNA): TGTGCCAGCAGCTGGGATAGCACAGATACGCAGTATTTT.

This clonotype has at least ten counts. This chain links TRBV5-1 with TRBJ2-1, with TRBD2 matching over 10 bases. Trimming at V came to 4 bases and at J to 7 bases, leaving 8 bases not matched to a gene. CDR3 size: 15 residues. Germline V gene data show CDR1 as SGHRS and CDR2 as YFSETQ. CDR3 nucleotide sequence: TGCGCCAGCAGCCCCACTAGCGGGGTGGGAAATGAGCAGTTCTTC. Translated: CASSPTSGVGNEQFF.

The CDR3 region has the DNA TGCGCCAGCAGCCAAGGGGGAAATCGGTACCAAGAGACCCAGTACTTC. As protein: CASSQGGNRYQETQYF. V gene TRBV4-1 combines with J gene TRBJ2-5; D not resolved. V lost 1 base, J lost 0 bases, and 12 bases lay in between. Looked up from germline, CDR1 is MGHRA and CDR2 is YSYEKL. The CDR3 covers 16 residues.

The chain combines TRBV20-1 with TRBJ2-3; D possibly corresponds to TRBD1 (6 bases). Trimming left V 7 bases short and J 4 bases short, with 12 bases between. This CDR3 comprises 12 residues. CDR1 and CDR2 (germline): DFQATT, SNEGSKA (reference sequence). In DNA form, the CDR3 reads TGCAGTGGGAACAGGGTCGCAGATACGCAGTATTTT. Protein: CSGNRVADTQYF.

This clonotype was counted only a few times. The chain is built from TRBV11-3 and TRBJ2-5; either TRBD1 or TRBD2 may fit D (5 bases each). Per germline, CDR1 SGHNT and CDR2 YENEEA. CDR3 length: 12 residues. Trimming stripped 5 bases from V and 5 bases from J, with 9 bases between. The CDR3 DNA reads TGTGCCAGCAGCGGGGACCCCGAGACCCAGTACTTC. Protein sequence: CASSGDPETQYF.

V is TRBV7-6 and J is TRBJ2-7; TRBD2 matches at 9 bases. The length of the CDR3 is 15 residues. From germline, CDR1 is SGHVS and CDR2 FNYEAQ. V shed 1 base, J shed 2 bases, and the junction held 3 bases outside the gene matches. In nucleotides, the CDR3 is TGTGCCAGCAGCTTAGAGGTAGCGGGGGCCTACGAGCAGTACTTC. Amino acid sequence: CASSLEVAGAYEQYF.

This clonotype was found a few times. The chain is built from TRBV29-1 and TRBJ1-1; maybe TRBD1 (5 bases). This CDR3 has 11 residues. Germline assignment: CDR1 SQVTM and CDR2 ANQGSEA. V was shortened by 1 base and J by 10 bases, with 10 bases between the two germline ends. In DNA, the CDR3 is TGCAGCGTTGAAGCGGACGGGGGAGCTTTCTTT. This gives the protein CSVEADGGAFF.

The chain is built from TRBV23-1 and TRBJ1-1, with a tentative D call TRBD1 (6 bases). TRBV23-1 belongs to the ORF category, with a function that is uncertain. This CDR3 has 18 residues. V lost 5 bases and J 0 bases, leaving 22 bases between the germline ends. CDR3 DNA sequence: TGCGCCAGCAGTTTCCTACAGGGTACTAGCGGTGTGAACACTGAAGCTTTCTTT. Residues: CASSFLQGTSGVNTEAFF.

CDR3 bases: TGTGCCAGCAGCCCCCTAGGCGGTCCGAACACCGGGGAGCTGTTTTTT. Translated: CASSPLGGPNTGELFF. The gene calls are TRBV7-9 and TRBJ2-2, with unresolved D. CDR3 length equals 16 residues. Germline V gene data show CDR1 as SEHNR and CDR2 as FQNEAQ (reference sequence). Trimming took 5 bases from V and 0 from J, leaving 13 bases between them.

This chain joins TRBV7-6 and TRBJ1-1; D call uncertain. CDR1 is SGHVS, CDR2 FNYEAQ, per germline. The CDR3 extends over 13 amino acids. V lost 5 bases and J lost 6, with 13 bases in between. The CDR3 nucleotides are TGTGCCAGCAGCCTTAAGTATGGGTCTGAAGCTTTCTTT. Protein: CASSLKYGSEAFF. Using reference TRBV7-6 and TRBJ1-1 for the parts outside the CDR3, the full variable domain is GAGVSQSPRYKVTKRGQDVALRCDPISGHVSLYWYRQALGQGPEFLTYFNYEAQQDKSGLPNDRFSAERPEGSISTLTIQRTEQRDSAMYRCASSLKYGSEAFFGQGTRLTVV.

The chain couples TRBV12-3 or TRBV12-4 to TRBJ2-3, with a weak D call TRBD2 (5 bases). Trimming shortened V by 4 bases and J by 2 bases, and 13 bases separated the two germline ends. The CDR3 runs 15 residues. CDR3 in amino acids: CASSSPSSPTDTQYF. CDR3 coding DNA: TGTGCCAGCAGTTCGCCTAGCAGCCCCACAGATACGCAGTATTTT.

This clonotype was counted ten times or more. V gene TRBV11-2 combines with J gene TRBJ2-1; possibly TRBD2 for D (6 bases). Germline V lookup: CDR1 SGHAT, CDR2 FQNNGV. CDR3 length: 14 amino acids. V shed 4 bases and J shed 8 bases, with 15 bases lying between them. CDR3 loop: CASSWGDEVHEQFF. The CDR3 region has the DNA TGTGCCAGCAGCTGGGGGGATGAGGTCCATGAGCAGTTCTTC.

The V and J genes are TRBV12-3 or TRBV12-4 and TRBJ1-4; possibly TRBD1 for D (5 bases). This CDR3 has 14 amino acids. V was clipped by 1 base and J by 7 bases, with 10 bases between them. CDR3 amino acids: CASSLGGGGEKLFF. In DNA form, the CDR3 reads TGTGCCAGCAGTTTAGGGGGGGGTGGTGAAAAACTGTTTTTT.

This chain links TRBV20-1 with TRBJ2-3, with D unresolved. The CDR3 consists of 14 residues. Germline V gene sequence: CDR1 DFQATT, CDR2 SNEGSKA (reference sequence). V lost 3 bases, J lost 6 bases, and 16 bases lay in between. In DNA form, the CDR3 reads TGCAGTGCTAGCTCCCGCAGCCTGAGGGATACGCAGTATTTT. Protein sequence: CSASSRSLRDTQYF.

The rearrangement uses TRBV5-1 and TRBJ2-4, with 7 bases aligning to TRBD2. V shed 4 bases, J shed 5 bases, and the junction held 9 bases outside the gene matches. This CDR3 region has 15 residues. Germline-derived CDR1 and CDR2 are SGHRS and YFSETQ. The chain's CDR3 is CASSPIAGLQNIQYF. The CDR3, as DNA: TGCGCCAGCAGCCCCATAGCGGGTCTGCAAAACATTCAGTACTTC.

This sequence joins TRBV7-2 and TRBJ1-4; D gene ambiguous. This CDR3 is 16 amino acids long. In germline, CDR1 is SGHTA, CDR2 FQGNSA. The V gene lost 3 bases and the J gene lost 0 bases, with 11 bases spanning the gap. The DNA of the CDR3 is TGTGCCAGCAGCTTCGCACTGGGAGCAACTAATGAAAAACTGTTTTTT. Translating it yields CASSFALGATNEKLFF.

This chain links TRBV6-1 with TRBJ1-2; 10 nucleotides agree with TRBD1. V was pared by 2 bases and J by 6 bases, with 3 bases of the junction left unmatched. There are 14 residues in the CDR3. From germline, CDR1 is MNHNS and CDR2 SASEGT. The CDR3 coding sequence is TGTGCCAGCAGTGAATCGGGACAGGGGAATGGCTACACCTTC. The encoded protein is CASSESGQGNGYTF.

This clonotype occurred many times. The chain has TRBV6-5 and TRBJ2-7; D could derive from TRBD1 or TRBD2 (5 bases each). Trimming took off 6 bases at V and 6 bases at J, with 9 bases between the two ends. The CDR3 spans 11 residues. Per germline, CDR1 MNHEY and CDR2 SVGAGI. CDR3 coding DNA: TGTGCCAGCAGCCAGGGACCCGAGCAGTACTTC. Residues: CASSQGPEQYF.

The J gene is TRBJ2-1, the V gene TRBV29-1; 9 bases fit TRBD2. The trim removed 6 bases at V and 4 bases at J, leaving 7 bases unmatched. Per germline, CDR1 SQVTM and CDR2 ANQGSEA. CDR3 size: 14 residues. The CDR3 spells CSVVSGSGYNEQFF. As DNA, the CDR3 is TGCAGCGTCGTTAGCGGGAGCGGTTACAATGAGCAGTTCTTC.

V is TRBV12-3 or TRBV12-4 and J is TRBJ2-3, with D hard to call. The CDR3 is made up of 11 amino acids. Between the trimmed V and J ends, which lost 6 bases and 2 bases, there was a span of 3 bases. The DNA for the CDR3 is TGTGCCAGCAGGGTCACAGATACGCAGTATTTT. Its protein is CASRVTDTQYF.

This clonotype showed up just a few times. The gene calls are TRBV7-9 and TRBJ2-7; TRBD2 matches 12 bases. The V gene end was trimmed by 4 bases and the J gene end by 6 bases; junction bases not matched to a gene: 7. Germline CDR1 and CDR2: SEHNR and FQNEAQ (reference sequence). CDR3 length equals 15 residues. CDR3 in DNA: TGTGCCAGCAGCTCGGGACTAGCGGGCCCTCTCGAGCAGTACTTC. Translating gives CASSSGLAGPLEQYF.

This clonotype turned up a few times. The V and J genes are TRBV9 and TRBJ2-1; 7 bases fit TRBD2. Germline V CDR1 and CDR2: SGDLS, YYNGEE. V trimming: 4 bases; J trimming: 5 bases; junction bases outside the gene matches: 6. There are 14 residues in the CDR3. The CDR3 protein is CASSSPGGDNEQFF. In DNA, the CDR3 is TGTGCCAGCAGCTCCCCGGGGGGAGACAATGAGCAGTTCTTC. Combining the CDR3 with reference TRBV9 and TRBJ2-1 gives the whole variable domain DSGVTQTPKHLITATGQRVTLRCSPRSGDLSVYWYQQSLDQGLQFLIQYYNGEERAKGNILERFSAQQFPDLHSELNLSSLELGDSALYFCASSSPGGDNEQFFGPGTRLTVL.